This section outlines one T cell receptor beta chain sequence together with its context. Its target is not known. This entry is derived from a study of CD8 T cells in ankylosing spondylitis. Overall study findings and caveats: Apparently characteristic of ankylosing spondylitis blood was a TCR beta motif (roughly eight highly homologous variants). Disease-linked clones bore a CD8+ phenotype, appearing relatively rarely in peripheral blood.

V shed 0 bases, J shed 3 bases, and the junction held 5 bases outside the gene matches. Germline lookup yields CDR1 SGHTA and CDR2 FQGTGA. This CDR3 contains 17 residues. The TCR beta libraries were generated through quantitative 5'-RACE incorporating molecular barcodes. TCRdb passed the 5' RACE reads through MiXCR, listing each CDR3 protein once. Among about 240,000 distinct CDR3 sequences listed, around 7.8% were seen once. Sequencing was done on a sample of blood, either unsorted or a sorted T cell fraction (not recorded which). This chain links TRBV7-3 with TRBJ2-1; TRBD2 agrees at 10 bases. This TCR was recovered from a male donor with ankylosing spondylitis or in good health (not recorded which). The CDR3 coding sequence is TGTGCCAGCAGCTTAACGCTGGCTAGCGGGGGCTACAATGAGCAGTTCTTC. It encodes CASSLTLASGGYNEQFF.